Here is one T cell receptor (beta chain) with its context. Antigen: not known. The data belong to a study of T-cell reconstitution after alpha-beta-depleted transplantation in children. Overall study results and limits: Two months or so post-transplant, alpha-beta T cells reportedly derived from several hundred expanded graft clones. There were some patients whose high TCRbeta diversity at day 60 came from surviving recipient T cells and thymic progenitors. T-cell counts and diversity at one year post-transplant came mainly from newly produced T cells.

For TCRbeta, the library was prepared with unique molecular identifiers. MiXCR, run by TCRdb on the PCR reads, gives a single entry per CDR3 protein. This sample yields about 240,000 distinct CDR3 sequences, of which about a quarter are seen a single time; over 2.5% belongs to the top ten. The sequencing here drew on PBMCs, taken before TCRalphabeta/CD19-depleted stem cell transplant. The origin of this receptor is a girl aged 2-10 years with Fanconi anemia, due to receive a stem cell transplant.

CDR3 sequence (DNA): TGTGCCAGCAGTTACTCACGGACTAGCGGGCGAGGAGACAACAATGAGCAGTTCTTC. Translation: CASSYSRTSGRGDNNEQFF. V gene TRBV6-5 combines with J gene TRBJ2-1; 11 bases map to TRBD2. Per germline, CDR1 MNHEY and CDR2 SVGAGI. The CDR3 has 19 amino acids. Trimming took 0 bases from V and 5 from J; bases not matched to a gene: 12.